This T cell receptor beta chain is from a study of CD8 T cells in ankylosing spondylitis. This CDR3 comprises 13 residues. The V end was cut by 0 bases, the J end by 6 bases, with 6 bases between. Per germline, CDR1 LNHNV and CDR2 YYDKDF (reference sequence). This clonotype occurred many times. Antigen unknown. Each CDR3 protein gets one entry after TCRdb re-called the 5' RACE reads with MiXCR. The table shows about 240,000 distinct CDR3 sequences, with approximately 9% occurring only once. General study results and limits: Past research had described some motif variants in reactive arthritis synovial fluid and blood. It appeared that ankylosing spondylitis blood was characterized by a TCR beta motif of roughly 8 highly homologous variants.

The chain joins TRBV15 to TRBJ2-1, with D unclear. The TCR comes from a male donor with ankylosing spondylitis or in good health (not recorded which). The sequenced material came from blood, either unsorted or a sorted T cell fraction (not recorded which). DNA for the CDR3: TGTGCCACCAGCAGAGATATTCGCAATGAGCAGTTCTTC. Encoded protein: CATSRDIRNEQFF.